This T cell receptor beta chain was captured by sequencing in a study of blood T cell repertoires in COVID-19. In the original workflow: It was from reference gene primer amplification that nucleated cell counts were estimated. Profiled with immunoSEQ multiplex PCR; TCRdb holds only in-frame clones, not every one. V, J and clone size derive from that table, while D and trimming were established from the DNA sequence. The sample consists of more than 10,000 clones, roughly 88% of them appearing once. The CDR3 is made up of 14 amino acids. Trimming removed 4 bases at V and 0 bases at J, with 9 bases between. The germline CDR1 and CDR2 sequences are MNHNY and SVGAGI (reference sequence).

V gene TRBV6-6 combines with J gene TRBJ1-1; the D gene is possibly TRBD1 (6 bases). Sequencing was performed on peripheral blood. The sequence was obtained from a human donor in a cohort sampled during active COVID-19. The CDR3 coding sequence is TGTGCCAGCAGTTCGGACAGTCTGAACACTGAAGCTTTCTTT. Amino acid sequence: CASSSDSLNTEAFF.